This T cell receptor beta chain emerged from a study of T-cell memory formation after mild COVID-19. Background on the study: The study found TCR clusters largely donor specific.

This clonotype was detected only a few times. Its matching antigen is unknown. CDR1 SGHVS and CDR2 FQNEAQ come from the germline V gene. The CDR3 covers 15 residues. V lost 2 bases to trimming and J lost 6 bases, with 14 bases between them. TCRdb ran MiXCR on the 5' RACE reads and lists one entry per CDR3 protein. Counted here are roughly 45,000 distinct CDR3 sequences, roughly 27% occurring once; the ten biggest clones make up about 45%. Study-level findings and limits: Clones from the second wave (peaking day 37) had unconfirmed SARS-CoV-2 specificity. Those CD4+ clones that contracted were mainly in CM and EM (CD8+ ones in EMRA).

The sequence derives from a man younger than 30 who had mild COVID-19 (a few samples of this study predate the infection). Cell type and time point are not known. Sequenced sample: PBMCs or a T cell subset sorted from them (not recorded which). V and J are TRBV7-8 and TRBJ2-1, with a tentative D call TRBD2 (6 bases). DNA of the CDR3: TGTGCCAGCAGCTTACGCCCGTGGGGGGTCAATGAGCAGTTCTTC. Protein sequence: CASSLRPWGVNEQFF.